This T cell receptor beta chain comes out of a study of T cell repertoires in cytomegalovirus infection. Looking at the study overall: CMV epitopes that were recently identified and HLA-C-restricted were used alongside well-studied HLA-B-restricted ones. CMV infection and matching HLA type were both indicated by public TCR beta signatures. General study findings and limits: Using cumulative public TCR beta family frequency, the authors identified those who carried CMV together with the relevant HLA.

This clonotype was seen more than once but under ten times. Its antigen is not identified. A single record per CDR3 protein comes from TCRdb applying MiXCR to the reads. This sample has approximately 1,000,000 distinct CDR3 sequences, with more than 25% found just once. Germline lookup yields CDR1 KGHDR and CDR2 SFDVKD. V trimming: 5 bases; J trimming: 3 bases; junction bases outside the gene matches: 6. The CDR3 is 16 amino acids. This TCR derives from a human donor in good health (CMV status not recorded). Some clones in this sample may be carry-over from other donors' samples. This sequence joins TRBV24-1 and TRBJ2-1; 10 bases map to TRBD1. The source material was cultured CD8+ T cells from PBMCs, sampled from culture after CMV antigen stimulation. The CDR3 region is CATSGDRGPFYNEQFF. The CDR3 nucleotides are TGTGCCACCAGTGGGGACAGGGGTCCATTCTACAATGAGCAGTTCTTC.